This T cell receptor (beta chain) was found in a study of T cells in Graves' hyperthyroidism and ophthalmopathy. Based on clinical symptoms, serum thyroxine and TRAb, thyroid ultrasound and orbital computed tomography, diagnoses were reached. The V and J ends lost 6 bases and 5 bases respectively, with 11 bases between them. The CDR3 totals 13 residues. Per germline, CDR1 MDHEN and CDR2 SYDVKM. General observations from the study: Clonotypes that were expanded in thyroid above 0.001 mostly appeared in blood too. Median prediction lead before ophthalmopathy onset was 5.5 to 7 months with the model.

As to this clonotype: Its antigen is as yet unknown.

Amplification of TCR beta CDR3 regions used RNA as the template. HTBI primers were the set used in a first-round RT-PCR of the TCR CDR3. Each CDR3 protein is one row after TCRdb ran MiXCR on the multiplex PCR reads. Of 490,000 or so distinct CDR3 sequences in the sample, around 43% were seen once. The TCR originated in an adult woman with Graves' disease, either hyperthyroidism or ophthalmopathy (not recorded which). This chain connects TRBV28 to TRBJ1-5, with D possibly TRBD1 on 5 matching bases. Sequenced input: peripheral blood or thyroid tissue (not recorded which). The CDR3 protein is CASRGGSDQPQHF. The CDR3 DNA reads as TGTGCCAGCAGGGGGGGTTCGGATCAGCCCCAGCATTTT.